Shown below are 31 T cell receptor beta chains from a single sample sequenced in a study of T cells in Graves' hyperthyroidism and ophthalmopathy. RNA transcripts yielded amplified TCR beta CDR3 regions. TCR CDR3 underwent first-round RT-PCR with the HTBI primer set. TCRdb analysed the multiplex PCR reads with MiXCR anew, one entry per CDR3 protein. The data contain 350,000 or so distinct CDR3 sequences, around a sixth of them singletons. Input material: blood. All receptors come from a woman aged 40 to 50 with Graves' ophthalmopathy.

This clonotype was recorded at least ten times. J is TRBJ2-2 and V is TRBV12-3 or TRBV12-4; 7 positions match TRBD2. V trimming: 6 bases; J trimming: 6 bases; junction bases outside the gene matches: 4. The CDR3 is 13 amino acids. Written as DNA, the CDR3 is TGTGCCAGCAGCGGGGACTACGCCGGGGAGCTGTTTTTT. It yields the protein CASSGDYAGELFF.

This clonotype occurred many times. The CDR3: CSAREAGVGAGELFF. The CDR3 DNA sequence: TGCAGTGCTAGAGAAGCGGGAGTGGGTGCCGGGGAGCTGTTTTTT. This chain joins TRBV20-1 and TRBJ2-2, with 8 bases that match TRBD2. This CDR3 has 15 amino acids. CDR1 and CDR2 (germline): DFQATT, SNEGSKA (reference sequence). With 0 bases clipped from V and 6 bases from J, the junction kept 6 bases outside the gene matches.

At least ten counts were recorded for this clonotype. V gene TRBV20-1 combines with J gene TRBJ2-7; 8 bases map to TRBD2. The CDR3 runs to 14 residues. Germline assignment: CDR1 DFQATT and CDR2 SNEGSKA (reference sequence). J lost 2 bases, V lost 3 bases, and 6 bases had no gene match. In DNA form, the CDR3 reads TGCAGTGCTAGGCTAGCGGGCAATCCCTACGAGCAGTACTTC. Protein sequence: CSARLAGNPYEQYF.

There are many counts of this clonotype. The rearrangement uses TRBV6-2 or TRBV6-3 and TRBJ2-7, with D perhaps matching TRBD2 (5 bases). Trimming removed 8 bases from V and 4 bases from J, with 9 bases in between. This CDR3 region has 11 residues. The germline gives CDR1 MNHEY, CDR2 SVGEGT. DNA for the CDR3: TGTGCCAGCGGGAGAATTTACGAGCAGTACTTC. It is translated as CASGRIYEQYF.

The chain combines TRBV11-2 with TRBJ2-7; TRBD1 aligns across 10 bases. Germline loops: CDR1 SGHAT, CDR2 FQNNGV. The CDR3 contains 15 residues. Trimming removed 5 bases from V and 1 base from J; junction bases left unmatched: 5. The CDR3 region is CASSPDRGSSYEQYF. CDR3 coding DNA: TGTGCCAGCAGCCCGGACAGGGGGTCTTCCTACGAGCAGTACTTC.

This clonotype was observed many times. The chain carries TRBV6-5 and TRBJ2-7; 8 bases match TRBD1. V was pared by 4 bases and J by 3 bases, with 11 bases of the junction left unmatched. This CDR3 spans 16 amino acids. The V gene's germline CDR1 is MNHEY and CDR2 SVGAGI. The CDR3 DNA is TGTGCCAGCAGTTTCCGCTCCGGGACAGGCAACTACGAGCAGTACTTC. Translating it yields CASSFRSGTGNYEQYF.

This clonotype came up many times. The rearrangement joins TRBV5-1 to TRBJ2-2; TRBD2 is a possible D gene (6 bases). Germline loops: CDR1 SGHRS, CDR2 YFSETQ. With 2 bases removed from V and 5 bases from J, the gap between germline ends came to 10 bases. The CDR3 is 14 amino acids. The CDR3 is CASSFAGRTGELFF. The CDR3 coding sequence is TGCGCCAGCAGCTTTGCAGGGAGGACCGGGGAGCTGTTTTTT.

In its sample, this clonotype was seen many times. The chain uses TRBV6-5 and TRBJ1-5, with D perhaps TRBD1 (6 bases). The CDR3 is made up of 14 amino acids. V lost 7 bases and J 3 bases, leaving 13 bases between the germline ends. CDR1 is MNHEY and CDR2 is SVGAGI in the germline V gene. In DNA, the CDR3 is TGTGCCAGCATCCTCACAGGGAACAATCAGCCCCAGCATTTT. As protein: CASILTGNNQPQHF.

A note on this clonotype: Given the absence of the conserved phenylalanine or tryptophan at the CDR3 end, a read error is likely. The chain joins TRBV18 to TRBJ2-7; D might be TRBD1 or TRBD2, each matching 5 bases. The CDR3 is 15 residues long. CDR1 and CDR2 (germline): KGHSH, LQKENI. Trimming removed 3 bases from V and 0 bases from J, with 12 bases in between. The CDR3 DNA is TGTGCCAGCTCACCGGGGGATGGCACCTCCTACGAGCAGTACATC. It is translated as CASSPGDGTSYEQYI.

The CDR3 DNA sequence: TGTGCCATCAGGAATCCGGGACAGGGAAGTACTGAAGCTTTCTTT. It encodes CAIRNPGQGSTEAFF. The chain carries TRBV10-3 and TRBJ1-1; 9 bases are a match to TRBD1. The CDR3 runs to 15 residues. Germline CDR1 reads ENHRY; CDR2 reads SYGVKD. V shed 6 bases and J 5 bases; nucleotides not matched to a gene: 10.

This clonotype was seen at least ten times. The CDR3 DNA is TGTGCCAGCAGCTTAACTAGCGGGAGTCAGAAGACCCAGTACTTC. As protein: CASSLTSGSQKTQYF. The chain is built from TRBV7-2 and TRBJ2-5, with 11 bases aligning to TRBD2. The CDR3 is 15 residues long. The J segment lost 6 bases and the V segment lost 2 bases, leaving 5 bases of the junction unmatched. Per the germline V gene, CDR1 is SGHTA and CDR2 is FQGNSA.

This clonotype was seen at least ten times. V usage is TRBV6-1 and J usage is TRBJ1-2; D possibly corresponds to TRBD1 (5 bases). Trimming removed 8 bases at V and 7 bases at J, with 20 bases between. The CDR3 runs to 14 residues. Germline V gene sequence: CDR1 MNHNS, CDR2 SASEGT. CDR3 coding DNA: TGTGCCAGCCAGTGGGGCGGGGATAGGTTTGGCTACACCTTC. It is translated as CASQWGGDRFGYTF.

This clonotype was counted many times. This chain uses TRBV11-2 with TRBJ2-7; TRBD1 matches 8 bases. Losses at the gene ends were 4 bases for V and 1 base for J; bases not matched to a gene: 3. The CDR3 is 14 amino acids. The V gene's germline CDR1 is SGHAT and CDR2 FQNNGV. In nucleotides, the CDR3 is TGTGCCAGCAGCTGGGGACAGGTTTCCTACGAGCAGTACTTC. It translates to CASSWGQVSYEQYF.

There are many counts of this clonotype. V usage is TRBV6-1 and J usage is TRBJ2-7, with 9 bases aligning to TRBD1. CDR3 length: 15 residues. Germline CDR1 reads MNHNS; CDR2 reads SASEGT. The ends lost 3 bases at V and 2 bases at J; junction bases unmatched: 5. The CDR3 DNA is TGTGCCAGCAGTGAGGGGACAGGGAAAACCTACGAGCAGTACTTC. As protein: CASSEGTGKTYEQYF.

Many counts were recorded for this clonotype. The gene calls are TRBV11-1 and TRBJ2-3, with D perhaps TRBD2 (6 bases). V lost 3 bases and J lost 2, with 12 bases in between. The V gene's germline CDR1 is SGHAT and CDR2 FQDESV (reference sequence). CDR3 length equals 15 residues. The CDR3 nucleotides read TGTGCCAGCAGCTTGGGACTCCAATACACAGATACGCAGTATTTT. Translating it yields CASSLGLQYTDTQYF.

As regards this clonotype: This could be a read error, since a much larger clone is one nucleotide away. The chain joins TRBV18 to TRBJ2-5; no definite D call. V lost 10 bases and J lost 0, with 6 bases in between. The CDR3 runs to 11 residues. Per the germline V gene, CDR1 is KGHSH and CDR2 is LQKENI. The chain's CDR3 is CAILNQETQYF. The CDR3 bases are TGTGCCATCTTAAACCAAGAGACCCAGTACTTC.

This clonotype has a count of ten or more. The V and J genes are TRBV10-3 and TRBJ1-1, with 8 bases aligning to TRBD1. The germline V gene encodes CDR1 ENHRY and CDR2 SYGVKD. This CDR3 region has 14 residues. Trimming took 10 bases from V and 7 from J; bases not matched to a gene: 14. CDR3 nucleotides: TGTGCCACCCGACTAGCGACAGGGGCGAGTGAAGCTTTCTTT. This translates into CATRLATGASEAFF.

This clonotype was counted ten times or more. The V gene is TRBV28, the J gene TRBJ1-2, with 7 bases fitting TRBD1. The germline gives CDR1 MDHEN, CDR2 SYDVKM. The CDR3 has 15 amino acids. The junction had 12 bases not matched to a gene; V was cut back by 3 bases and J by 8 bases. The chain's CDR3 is CASSFVDRAPDGYTF. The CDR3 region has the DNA TGTGCCAGCAGTTTTGTCGACAGGGCACCTGACGGCTACACCTTC.

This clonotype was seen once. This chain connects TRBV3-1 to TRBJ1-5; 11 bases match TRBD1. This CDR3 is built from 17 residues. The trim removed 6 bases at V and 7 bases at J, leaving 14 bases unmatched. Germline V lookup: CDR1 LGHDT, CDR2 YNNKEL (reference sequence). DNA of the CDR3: TGTGCCAGCAGTTACCGAGGGACAGGGGGAACTTTACAGCCCCAGCATTTT. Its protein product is CASSYRGTGGTLQPQHF.

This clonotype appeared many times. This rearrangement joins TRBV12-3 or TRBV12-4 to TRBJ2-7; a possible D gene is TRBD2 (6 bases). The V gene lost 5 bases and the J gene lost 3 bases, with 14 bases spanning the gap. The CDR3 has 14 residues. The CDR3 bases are TGTGCCAGCAGTCAGGGACTCGAGAGCTACGAGCAGTACTTC. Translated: CASSQGLESYEQYF.

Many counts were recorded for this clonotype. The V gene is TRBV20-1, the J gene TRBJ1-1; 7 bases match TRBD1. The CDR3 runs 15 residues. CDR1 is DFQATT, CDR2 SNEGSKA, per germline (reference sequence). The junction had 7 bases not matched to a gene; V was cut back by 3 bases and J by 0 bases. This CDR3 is CSARMGQNLNTEAFF. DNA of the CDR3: TGCAGTGCTAGGATGGGACAGAATTTGAACACTGAAGCTTTCTTT.

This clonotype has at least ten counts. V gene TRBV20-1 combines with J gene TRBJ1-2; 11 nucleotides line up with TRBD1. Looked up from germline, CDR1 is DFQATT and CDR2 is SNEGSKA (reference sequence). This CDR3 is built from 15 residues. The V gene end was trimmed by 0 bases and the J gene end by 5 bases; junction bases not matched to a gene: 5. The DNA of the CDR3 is TGCAGTGCTAGAGACCTGGGACAGGGGGAATATGGCTACACCTTC. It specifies CSARDLGQGEYGYTF.

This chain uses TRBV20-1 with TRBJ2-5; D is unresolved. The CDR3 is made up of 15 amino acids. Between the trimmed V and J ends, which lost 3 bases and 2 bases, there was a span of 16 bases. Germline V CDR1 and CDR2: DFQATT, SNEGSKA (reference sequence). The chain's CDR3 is CSARDGKAVQETQYF. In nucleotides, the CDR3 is TGCAGTGCTAGGGATGGGAAGGCAGTTCAAGAGACCCAGTACTTC.

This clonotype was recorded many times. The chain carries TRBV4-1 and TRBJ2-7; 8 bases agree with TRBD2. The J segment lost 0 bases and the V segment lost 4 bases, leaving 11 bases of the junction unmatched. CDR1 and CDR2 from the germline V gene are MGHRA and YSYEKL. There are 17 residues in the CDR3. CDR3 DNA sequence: TGCGCCAGCAGCCCCGGGGTAGCGGGAAGGGCCTCCTACGAGCAGTACTTC. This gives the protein CASSPGVAGRASYEQYF.

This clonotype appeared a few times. This chain's CDR3 is CASSEDQAGFNEQFF. CDR3 DNA sequence: TGTGCCAGCAGTGAAGATCAAGCGGGATTCAATGAGCAGTTCTTC. The chain employs TRBV6-1 and TRBJ2-1, with 7 bases aligning to TRBD2. Germline values: CDR1 MNHNS, CDR2 SASEGT. The length of the CDR3 is 15 residues. V shed 1 base, J shed 6 bases, and the junction held 6 bases outside the gene matches.

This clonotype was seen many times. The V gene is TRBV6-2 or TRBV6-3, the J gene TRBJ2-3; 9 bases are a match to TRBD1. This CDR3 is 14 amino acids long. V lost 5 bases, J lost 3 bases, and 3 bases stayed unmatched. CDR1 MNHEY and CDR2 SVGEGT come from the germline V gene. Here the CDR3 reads CASSGDRETDTQYF. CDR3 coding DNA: TGTGCCAGCAGTGGGGACAGGGAGACAGATACGCAGTATTTT.

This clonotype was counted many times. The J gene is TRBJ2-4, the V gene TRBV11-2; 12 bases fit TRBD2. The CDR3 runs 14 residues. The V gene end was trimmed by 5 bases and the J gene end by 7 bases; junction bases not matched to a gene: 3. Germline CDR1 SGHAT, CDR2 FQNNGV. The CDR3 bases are TGTGCCAGCAGCCGTACTAGCGGGAGGAACATTCAGTACTTC. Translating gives CASSRTSGRNIQYF.

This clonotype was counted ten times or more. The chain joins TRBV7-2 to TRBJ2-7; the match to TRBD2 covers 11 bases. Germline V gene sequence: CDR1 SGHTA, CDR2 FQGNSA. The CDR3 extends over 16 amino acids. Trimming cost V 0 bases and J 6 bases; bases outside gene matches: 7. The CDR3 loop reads CASSLAKLAGEGEQYF. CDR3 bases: TGTGCCAGCAGCTTAGCGAAACTAGCGGGAGAGGGCGAGCAGTACTTC.

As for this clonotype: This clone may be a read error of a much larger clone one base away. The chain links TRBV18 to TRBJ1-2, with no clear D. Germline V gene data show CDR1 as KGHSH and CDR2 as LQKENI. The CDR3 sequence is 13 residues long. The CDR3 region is CAGSPRGLDGYTF. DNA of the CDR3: TGTGCCGGCTCACCCAGAGGGCTCGATGGCTACACCTTC.

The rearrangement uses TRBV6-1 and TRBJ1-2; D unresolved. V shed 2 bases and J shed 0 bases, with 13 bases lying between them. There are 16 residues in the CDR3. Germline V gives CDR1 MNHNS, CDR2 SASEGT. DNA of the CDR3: TGTGCCAGCAGTGAAATCCCGCAACCCGCTAACTATGGCTACACCTTC. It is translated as CASSEIPQPANYGYTF.

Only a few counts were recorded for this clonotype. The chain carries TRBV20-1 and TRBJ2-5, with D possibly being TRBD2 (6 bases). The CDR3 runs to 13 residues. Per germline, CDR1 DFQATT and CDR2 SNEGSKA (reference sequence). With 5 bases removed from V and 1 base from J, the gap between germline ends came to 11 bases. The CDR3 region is CSARNGGQETQYF. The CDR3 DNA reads TGCAGTGCTCGTAACGGGGGCCAAGAGACCCAGTACTTC.